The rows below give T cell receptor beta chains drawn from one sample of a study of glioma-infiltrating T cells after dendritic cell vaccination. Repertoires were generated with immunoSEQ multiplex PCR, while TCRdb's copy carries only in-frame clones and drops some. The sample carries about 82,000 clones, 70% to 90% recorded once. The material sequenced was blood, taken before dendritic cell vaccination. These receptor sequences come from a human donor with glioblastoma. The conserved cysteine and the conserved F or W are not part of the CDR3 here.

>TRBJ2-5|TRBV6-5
ASSYPGSPSGATQY
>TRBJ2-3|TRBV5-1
ASSSQQGDTQY
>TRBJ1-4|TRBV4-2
ASSQDERTNEKLF
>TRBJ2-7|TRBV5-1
ASSLGGGGYPSYEQY
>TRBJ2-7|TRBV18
ASSLLGLAGAHEQY
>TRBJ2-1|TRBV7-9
ASSNGWSSGYNEQF
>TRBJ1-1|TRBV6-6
ASSYRDRMTEAF
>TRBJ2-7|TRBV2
ASSESMGPFGEQY
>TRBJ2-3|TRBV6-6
ASSYASGKSTDTQY
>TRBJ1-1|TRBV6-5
ASKQGTGMNTEAF
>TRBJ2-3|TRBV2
ASRELAGLTTDTQY
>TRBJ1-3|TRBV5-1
ASRGDGNTIY
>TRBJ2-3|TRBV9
ASSRGQGSTDTQY
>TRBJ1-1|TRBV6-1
ASRSLDRGGTEAF
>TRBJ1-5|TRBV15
ATSIGQGNQPQH
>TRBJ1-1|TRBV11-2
ASSKAVGGDTEAF
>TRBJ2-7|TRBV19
ASSIDGTSTGEQY
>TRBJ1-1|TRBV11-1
ASSLAQMNTEAF
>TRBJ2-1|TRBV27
ASSVQGRFNEQF
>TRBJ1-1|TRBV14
ASSQTGILNTEAF
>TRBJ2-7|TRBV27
ASSSRTGTGVPYEQY
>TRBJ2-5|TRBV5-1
ASSHFSGGTETQY
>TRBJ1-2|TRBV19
ATAGQGIYGYT
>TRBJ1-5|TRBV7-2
ASSLEGGIYQPQH
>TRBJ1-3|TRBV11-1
ASSLEGSSGNTIY
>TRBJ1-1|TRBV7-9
ASSLWDRVAEAF
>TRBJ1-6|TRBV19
ASSPGTDRNSPLH
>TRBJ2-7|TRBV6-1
ASSGTGGIYEQY
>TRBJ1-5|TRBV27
ASGQNNQPQH
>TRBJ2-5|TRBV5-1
ASSLGAGGETQY
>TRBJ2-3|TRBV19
ASSIGGTLTDTQY
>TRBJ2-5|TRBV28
ASSGTSGSQETQY
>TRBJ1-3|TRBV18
ASSPAVGNTIY
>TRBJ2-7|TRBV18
ASSPRSYEQY
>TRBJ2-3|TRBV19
ASRSGGATDTQY
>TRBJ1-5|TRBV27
ASRQGSNQPQH
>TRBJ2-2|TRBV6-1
ASSLAGLQTGELF
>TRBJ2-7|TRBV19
ASILYEQY
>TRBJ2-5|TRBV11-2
ASSPVGGAGTQY
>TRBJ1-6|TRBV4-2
ASSKDPTGLGSPLH
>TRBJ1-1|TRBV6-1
ASREQGLTEAF
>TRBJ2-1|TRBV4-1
ASSADPPGYNEQF
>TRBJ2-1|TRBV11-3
ASSPGLAYNEQF
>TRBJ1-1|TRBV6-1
ASSEAWGAEAF
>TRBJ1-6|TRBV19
ASSTDAGGIAYNSPLH
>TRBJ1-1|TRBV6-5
ASSSRQGNTEAF
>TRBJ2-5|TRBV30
AWSGQRESLKTQY
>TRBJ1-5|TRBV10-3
AISGTNSNQPQH
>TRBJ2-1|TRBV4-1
ASSQETSGLYNERF
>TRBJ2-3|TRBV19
ASAPGQRTDTQY
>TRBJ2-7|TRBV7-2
ASSLRVGEQY
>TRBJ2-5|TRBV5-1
ASSPVGGSKTQY
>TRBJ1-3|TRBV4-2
ASSQATGFRNTIY
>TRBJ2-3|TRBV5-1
ASSLALAGGSDTQY
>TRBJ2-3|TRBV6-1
ASSDLASGAPRTQY
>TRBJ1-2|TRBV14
ASSQVGAGNYGYT
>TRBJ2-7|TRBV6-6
ASSTEDRGNEQY
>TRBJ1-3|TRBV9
ASSVGEFSGNTIY